This passage covers 30 T cell receptor beta chains from one sample sequenced in a study of early T cells in non-severe SARS-CoV-2 infection (dated by TCRdb to about 2021). The library was generated by 5' RACE. Sequencing was performed on a NextSeq 500. The raw public reads went through TCRdb reprocessing: fastp at Q25, MiXCR clone calling, in-frame beta chains kept. Here each entry gathers all rows of one CDR3 protein and keeps the most common genes and DNA. This sample gives around 83,000 distinct CDR3 sequences in total; roughly 12% of them show up just once. The ten largest clones take up 3.5% to 5% of the sample. Sequencing used whole blood, obtained at baseline. These receptors originate from an adult who was a healthcare worker with PCR-confirmed SARS-CoV-2 infection or an uninfected control (not recorded which).

The V gene is TRBV20-1, the J gene TRBJ1-6; D may be TRBD1 (6 bases). Germline loops: CDR1 DFQATT, CDR2 SNEGSKA (reference sequence). The CDR3 consists of 15 residues. The germline V and J ends were trimmed by 3 bases and 10 bases, with 19 bases remaining between them. As DNA, the CDR3 is TGCAGTGCTAGCGTGCCCTCCCGGGGGGGCTCACCCCTCCACTTT. Protein: CSASVPSRGGSPLHF.

This clonotype was detected a few times. The CDR3 sequence: CASSLGASGRARTGELFF. The CDR3 DNA is TGTGCCAGCAGCTTAGGAGCTAGCGGGAGGGCCAGGACCGGGGAGCTGTTTTTT. The gene calls are TRBV7-8 and TRBJ2-2; 12 bases map to TRBD2. Germline CDR1 reads SGHVS; CDR2 reads FQNEAQ. V shed 1 base and J 5 bases; nucleotides not matched to a gene: 8. The CDR3 is 18 amino acids.

This sequence joins TRBV20-1 and TRBJ2-3; 8 bases map to TRBD2. V was clipped by 3 bases and J by 7 bases; unmatched bases: 15. The germline V gene has CDR1 DFQATT and CDR2 SNEGSKA (reference sequence). CDR3 length equals 16 residues. The CDR3 protein is CSARRTSPIQAHTQYF. The CDR3 coding sequence is TGCAGTGCTAGGCGGACTAGCCCAATTCAGGCTCATACGCAGTATTTT.

The rearrangement links TRBV28 to TRBJ2-1; TRBD2 matches 13 bases. The CDR3 consists of 15 residues. V lost 5 bases, J lost 7 bases, and 5 bases stayed unmatched. Germline V gives CDR1 MDHEN, CDR2 SYDVKM. In DNA form, the CDR3 reads TGTGCCAGCAGTCCCGGGACTAGCGGGGATAATGAGCAGTTCTTC. This gives the protein CASSPGTSGDNEQFF.

The V gene is TRBV6-5, the J gene TRBJ2-5; D not resolved. CDR1 MNHEY and CDR2 SVGAGI come from the germline V gene. The CDR3 is 11 amino acids. V was shortened by 7 bases and J by 5 bases, with 8 bases between the two germline ends. The CDR3 DNA reads TGTGCCAGCAATAATGAGGAGACCCAGTACTTC. It encodes CASNNEETQYF.

CDR3 residues: CASSLGLAGVYEQYF. The CDR3 nucleotides read TGCGCCAGCAGCTTGGGACTAGCGGGGGTCTACGAGCAGTACTTC. The chain joins TRBV5-1 to TRBJ2-7; 12 positions agree with TRBD2. Germline assignment: CDR1 SGHRS and CDR2 YFSETQ. The trim removed 0 bases at V and 3 bases at J, leaving 1 base unmatched. There are 15 residues in the CDR3.

CDR3 protein: CASSYGRYQETQYF. CDR3 DNA sequence: TGTGCCAGCAGTTACGGGAGGTATCAAGAGACCCAGTACTTC. The chain links TRBV6-6 to TRBJ2-5; a weak D match, TRBD2 (6 bases). Germline CDR1 MNHNY, CDR2 SVGAGI (reference sequence). Trimming took off 2 bases at V and 2 bases at J, with 9 bases between the two ends. This CDR3 has 14 residues.

This clonotype occurred a few times. The V gene is TRBV6-5, the J gene TRBJ2-1, with unresolved D. V was clipped by 0 bases and J by 5 bases, with 8 bases between them. Germline V gene sequence: CDR1 MNHEY, CDR2 SVGAGI. This CDR3 has 14 residues. CDR3: CASSYSRPHNEQFF. The CDR3 DNA is TGTGCCAGCAGTTACTCGCGGCCACACAATGAGCAGTTCTTC.

The rearrangement uses TRBV7-8 and TRBJ1-1, with 11 bases that match TRBD1. The CDR3 covers 16 residues. Trimming removed 8 bases from V and 1 base from J; junction bases left unmatched: 9. The germline V gene has CDR1 SGHVS and CDR2 FQNEAQ. The CDR3 DNA sequence: TGTGCCAGCGGCCCACGGACAGGGGGCACGAACACTGAAGCTTTCTTT. Translating gives CASGPRTGGTNTEAFF.

This clonotype occurred a few times. The genes are TRBV20-1 and TRBJ2-2; D remains unclear. CDR1 and CDR2 from the germline V gene are DFQATT and SNEGSKA (reference sequence). The CDR3 consists of 16 residues. V was trimmed by 0 bases and J by 2 bases, leaving 13 bases between them. Here the CDR3 DNA reads TGCAGTGCTAGAGATCTGCAAGCGCACAACACCGGGGAGCTGTTTTTT. Its protein product is CSARDLQAHNTGELFF.

The chain couples TRBV9 to TRBJ1-6; D gene uncertain. The CDR3 runs 14 residues. V lost 1 base, J lost 5 bases, and 7 bases lay in between. CDR1 is SGDLS and CDR2 is YYNGEE in the germline V gene. The CDR3, as DNA: TGTGCCAGCAGCGTAAAAACAAATAATTCACCCCTCCACTTT. It translates to CASSVKTNNSPLHF.

J is TRBJ2-3 and V is TRBV18; the D is unclear. The CDR3 sequence is 16 residues long. V lost 3 bases, J lost 0 bases, and 13 bases lay in between. Germline loops: CDR1 KGHSH, CDR2 LQKENI. The CDR3 DNA follows: TGTGCCAGCTCACCGATCTATCTCCTGAGCACAGATACGCAGTATTTT. Translated, it gives CASSPIYLLSTDTQYF.

The chain joins TRBV30 to TRBJ1-1, with TRBD1 identical over 9 bases. The germline V gene has CDR1 GTSNPN and CDR2 SVGIG (reference sequence). The V segment lost 4 bases and the J segment 0 bases; nucleotides outside the gene matches: 6. The CDR3 has 15 amino acids. CDR3 bases: TGTGCCTGGAAAAGACAGGGGGATTTGAACACTGAAGCTTTCTTT. It codes for CAWKRQGDLNTEAFF. The whole variable domain, remainder taken from reference TRBV30 and TRBJ1-1, is SQTIHQWPATLVQPVGSPLSLECTVEGTSNPNLYWYRQAAGRGLQLLFYSVGIGQISSEVPQNLSASRPQDRQFILSSKKLLLSDSGFYLCAWKRQGDLNTEAFFGQGTRLTVV.

The chain has TRBV30 and TRBJ2-2, with D unclear. Deletions cut 1 base from V and 4 bases from J, with 7 bases between. Germline CDR1 reads GTSNPN; CDR2 reads SVGIG (reference sequence). The CDR3 runs to 13 residues. The CDR3 DNA reads as TGTGCCTGGAGTGCCAGATCCACCGGGGAGCTGTTTTTT. This encodes CAWSARSTGELFF.

The sample holds a few counts of this clonotype. V gene TRBV11-2 combines with J gene TRBJ2-3, with D tentatively TRBD1 or TRBD2 (5 bases each). Germline CDR1 is SGHAT and CDR2 is FQNNGV. The CDR3 covers 16 residues. V was shortened by 6 bases and J by 2 bases, with 18 bases between the two germline ends. CDR3 in DNA: TGTGCCAGCAGTCGGGACGCCCGGCTTAACACAGATACGCAGTATTTT. This translates into CASSRDARLNTDTQYF. Combining the CDR3 with reference TRBV11-2 and TRBJ2-3 gives the whole variable domain EAGVAQSPRYKIIEKRQSVAFWCNPISGHATLYWYQQILGQGPKLLIQFQNNGVVDDSQLPKDRFSAERLKGVDSTLKIQPAKLEDSAVYLCASSRDARLNTDTQYFGPGTRLTVL.

The table lists this clonotype with a few counts. The chain uses TRBV6-1 and TRBJ1-6; a possible D gene is TRBD1 (6 bases). Germline V gene sequence: CDR1 MNHNS, CDR2 SASEGT. Trimming took 6 bases from V and 0 from J, leaving 6 bases between them. The CDR3 spans 14 residues. This CDR3 is CASRDSSYNSPLHF. As DNA, the CDR3 is TGTGCCAGCAGGGACAGCTCCTATAATTCACCCCTCCACTTT.

This rearrangement joins TRBV5-1 to TRBJ1-3; a possible D gene is TRBD1 (5 bases). The CDR3 is 15 residues long. In germline, CDR1 is SGHRS, CDR2 YFSETQ. The ends were cut back, 0 bases at V and 2 bases at J, with 9 bases in the middle. The CDR3 DNA reads TGCGCCAGCAGCTTGGGTCTGGGGCCTGGAAACACCATATATTTT. As protein: CASSLGLGPGNTIYF.

This clonotype is a singleton in its sample. V gene TRBV11-3 combines with J gene TRBJ2-7, with 13 bases lining up with TRBD2. CDR1 and CDR2 (germline): SGHNT, YENEEA. This CDR3 region has 16 residues. The junction had 3 bases not matched to a gene; V was cut back by 2 bases and J by 2 bases. CDR3 in amino acids: CASSLKLAGGTYEQYF. DNA for the CDR3: TGTGCCAGCAGCTTAAAACTAGCGGGAGGGACCTACGAGCAGTACTTC.

This clonotype was observed a few times. The chain combines TRBV11-2 with TRBJ2-2; 8 bases map to TRBD2. With 3 bases clipped from V and 1 base from J, the junction kept 10 bases outside the gene matches. Germline CDR1 reads SGHAT; CDR2 reads FQNNGV. The CDR3 has 18 amino acids. CDR3 bases: TGTGCCAGCAGCTTGCTCACTAGCGGAAGAGTGAACACCGGGGAGCTGTTTTTT. This gives the protein CASSLLTSGRVNTGELFF.

This clonotype showed up many times. The chain couples TRBV6-5 to TRBJ1-2; weak D call: TRBD1 (6 bases). Germline CDR1 reads MNHEY; CDR2 reads SVGAGI. Trimming stripped 5 bases from V and 5 bases from J, with 15 bases between. This CDR3 contains 14 residues. CDR3 DNA: TGTGCCAGCAGTCACAGGGAGGAAGGGTATGGCTACACCTTC. It codes for CASSHREEGYGYTF.

This clonotype showed up just a few times. CDR3 amino acids: CASRSAGEQYF. The CDR3 DNA follows: TGTGCCAGCAGGTCGGCGGGCGAGCAGTACTTC. The chain links TRBV12-3 or TRBV12-4 to TRBJ2-7, with D perhaps TRBD2 (5 bases). The V and J ends lost 6 bases and 6 bases respectively, with 9 bases between them. The CDR3 runs to 11 residues.

This chain links TRBV6-5 with TRBJ2-1; maybe TRBD2 (6 bases). Between the trimmed V and J ends, which lost 5 bases and 4 bases, there was a span of 24 bases. The length of the CDR3 is 18 residues. The V gene's germline CDR1 is MNHEY and CDR2 SVGAGI. CDR3 sequence (DNA): TGTGCCAGCAGTCCACCACCGCTCCTAGCGCAAAAGTACAATGAGCAGTTCTTC. Translating gives CASSPPPLLAQKYNEQFF.

The J gene is TRBJ2-6, the V gene TRBV20-1; D is unclear. CDR1 is DFQATT and CDR2 is SNEGSKA in the germline V gene (reference sequence). Deletions cut 1 base from V and 1 base from J, with 5 bases between. This CDR3 is 14 amino acids long. CDR3 DNA: TGCAGTGCTAGAGTGATGTCTGGGGCCAACGTCCTGACTTTC. This encodes CSARVMSGANVLTF.

V usage is TRBV5-1 and J usage is TRBJ2-1, with TRBD2 as a possible D gene (5 bases). Germline CDR1 reads SGHRS; CDR2 reads YFSETQ. The CDR3 has 14 amino acids. Trimming removed 5 bases at V and 8 bases at J, with 17 bases between. The CDR3 bases are TGCGCCAGCAGACATCCGGGATCTATACATGAGCAGTTCTTC. Amino acid sequence: CASRHPGSIHEQFF.

The chain links TRBV12-3 or TRBV12-4 to TRBJ1-1; 7 bases match TRBD1. J gave up 11 bases and V 6 bases, and 15 bases lay outside the gene matches. The CDR3 has 14 residues. CDR3 region: CASRSGQDANSAFF. The CDR3 DNA reads TGTGCCAGCAGGAGTGGACAGGACGCGAATTCGGCTTTCTTT.

This chain links TRBV10-3 with TRBJ1-6; D possibly corresponds to TRBD1 (6 bases). The CDR3 consists of 15 residues. Trimming stripped 6 bases from V and 11 bases from J, with 20 bases between. Germline loops: CDR1 ENHRY, CDR2 SYGVKD. The CDR3 DNA reads as TGTGCCATCAGCAAAGATTCAGGGGTAGGGGCACCCCTCCACTTT. Translation: CAISKDSGVGAPLHF.

This chain joins TRBV5-1 and TRBJ1-2; D is unresolved. There are 13 residues in the CDR3. The germline V and J ends were trimmed by 4 bases and 8 bases, with 15 bases remaining between them. Looked up from germline, CDR1 is SGHRS and CDR2 is YFSETQ. The CDR3 nucleotides are TGCGCCAGCAGCCGGGCCCCAACGCGGGGCTACACCTTC. It specifies CASSRAPTRGYTF.

In its sample, this clonotype was seen many times. The V gene is TRBV20-1, the J gene TRBJ2-7; a weak D match, TRBD1 (6 bases). V was shortened by 0 bases and J by 1 base, with 13 bases between the two germline ends. This CDR3 spans 15 amino acids. Germline CDR1 DFQATT, CDR2 SNEGSKA (reference sequence). The CDR3 spells CSARDLAGESYEQYF. The CDR3 region has the DNA TGCAGTGCTAGAGATCTCGCAGGGGAGTCCTACGAGCAGTACTTC.

This clonotype was observed a few times. The chain carries TRBV11-2 and TRBJ2-3; the D is unclear. This CDR3 is 13 amino acids long. V dropped 1 base and J dropped 2 bases, with 4 bases sitting between them. Per the germline V gene, CDR1 is SGHAT and CDR2 is FQNNGV. For the CDR3, the DNA is TGTGCCAGCAGCTTAGCCTACACAGATACGCAGTATTTT. Residues: CASSLAYTDTQYF.

This clonotype was picked up many times. The rearrangement joins TRBV7-9 to TRBJ2-5; D is undetermined. The germline V and J ends were trimmed by 5 bases and 7 bases, with 8 bases remaining between them. The CDR3 is made up of 11 amino acids. The germline CDR1 and CDR2 sequences are SEHNR and FQNEAQ (reference sequence). CDR3 amino acids: CASSPEGTQYF. The CDR3 bases are TGTGCCAGCAGCCCGGAAGGGACCCAGTACTTC.